This TCR beta chain stems from a study of shared clonotypes between healthy human individuals. Across the whole study: Per donor, CD8 memory used one plate, CD8 naive used two, CD4 memory used three and CD4 naive used three.

Study results and limitations: Sampling covered blood only; tissue repertoires likely differ.

In the case of this clone: As yet, its antigen is unknown.

The CDR3 spans 17 residues. Trimming cost V 2 bases and J 6 bases, with 20 bases left between them. Germline CDR1 is SGHVS and CDR2 is FQNEAQ. Assay: immunoSEQ multiplex PCR; the TCRdb copy retains only in-frame clones and omits some. Of 2 million to 3 million clones listed, approximately 93% are singletons. Researchers partitioned CD4+ cells into CD45RA+ naive and CD45RA-negative memory subsets. The source of this sequence is a man aged 18 to 30 in good health. Some clones in this sample may be carry-over from other donors' samples. Material: naive CD4+ T cells from PBMCs. Subset here: CD45RA+ positively selected. The V call is TRBV7-8, the J call TRBJ2-1; no reliable D call. The chain's CDR3 is CASSLKESRWFGNEQFF. CDR3 sequence (DNA): TGTGCCAGCAGCTTAAAGGAATCCCGATGGTTTGGCAATGAGCAGTTCTTC. The whole variable domain, remainder taken from reference TRBV7-8 and TRBJ2-1, is GAGVSQSPRYKVAKRGQDVALRCDPISGHVSLFWYQQALGQGPEFLTYFQNEAQLDKSGLPSDRFFAERPEGSVSTLKIQRTQQEDSAVYLCASSLKESRWFGNEQFFGPGTRLTVL.